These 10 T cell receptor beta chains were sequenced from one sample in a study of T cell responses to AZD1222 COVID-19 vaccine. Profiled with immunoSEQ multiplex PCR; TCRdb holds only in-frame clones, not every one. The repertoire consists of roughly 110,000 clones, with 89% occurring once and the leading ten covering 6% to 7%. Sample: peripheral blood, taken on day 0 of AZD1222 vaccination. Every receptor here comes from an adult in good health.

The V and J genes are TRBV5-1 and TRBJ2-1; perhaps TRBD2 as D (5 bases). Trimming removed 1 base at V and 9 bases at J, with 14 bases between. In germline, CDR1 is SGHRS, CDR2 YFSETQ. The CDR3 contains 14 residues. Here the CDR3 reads CASSLSTTTSEQFF. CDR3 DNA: TGCGCCAGCAGCTTGTCGACAACAACTAGTGAGCAGTTCTTC.

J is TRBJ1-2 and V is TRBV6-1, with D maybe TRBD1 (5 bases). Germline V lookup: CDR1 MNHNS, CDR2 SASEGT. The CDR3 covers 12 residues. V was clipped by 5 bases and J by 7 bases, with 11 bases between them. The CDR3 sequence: CASSPPRAGYTF. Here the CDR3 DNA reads TGTGCCAGCAGTCCCCCCAGGGCTGGCTACACCTTC.

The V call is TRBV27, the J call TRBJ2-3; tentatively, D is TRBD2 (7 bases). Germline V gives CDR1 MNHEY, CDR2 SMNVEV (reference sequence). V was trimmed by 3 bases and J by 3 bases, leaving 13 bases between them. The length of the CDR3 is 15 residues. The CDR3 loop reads CASSLVGGGTDTQYF. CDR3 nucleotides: TGTGCCAGCAGTTTGGTGGGAGGGGGGACAGATACGCAGTATTTT.

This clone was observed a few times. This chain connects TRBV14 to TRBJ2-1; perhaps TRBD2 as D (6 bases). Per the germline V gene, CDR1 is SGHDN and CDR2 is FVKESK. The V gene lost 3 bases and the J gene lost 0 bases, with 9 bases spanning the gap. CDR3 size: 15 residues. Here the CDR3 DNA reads TGTGCCAGCAGCCAGCCCGGGGGCTCCTACAATGAGCAGTTCTTC. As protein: CASSQPGGSYNEQFF.

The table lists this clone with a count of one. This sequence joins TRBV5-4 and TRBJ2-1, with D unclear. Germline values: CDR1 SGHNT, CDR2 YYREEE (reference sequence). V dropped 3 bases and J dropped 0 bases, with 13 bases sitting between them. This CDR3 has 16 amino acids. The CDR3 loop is CASSWRPKGSYNEQFF. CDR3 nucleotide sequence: TGTGCCAGCAGCTGGCGCCCAAAAGGCTCCTACAATGAGCAGTTCTTC.

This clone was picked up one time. CDR3 coding DNA: TGTGCCAGCAGTTTATCAGGCAGGGGGCGAGGGGAGCTGTTTTTT. Its protein is CASSLSGRGRGELFF. V and J are TRBV27 and TRBJ2-2; 8 bases map to TRBD1. CDR3 length: 15 amino acids. With V trimmed by 0 bases and J by 8 bases, 5 bases remained unmatched. The germline gives CDR1 MNHEY, CDR2 SMNVEV (reference sequence).

The CDR3, as DNA: TGCAGCGTTGAAGAAGCCAGAGGCTATGGCTACACCTTC. This translates into CSVEEARGYGYTF. The rearrangement uses TRBV29-1 and TRBJ1-2; D not resolved. The CDR3 contains 13 residues. The germline V and J ends were trimmed by 0 bases and 4 bases, with 9 bases remaining between them. Germline CDR1 is SQVTM and CDR2 is ANQGSEA.

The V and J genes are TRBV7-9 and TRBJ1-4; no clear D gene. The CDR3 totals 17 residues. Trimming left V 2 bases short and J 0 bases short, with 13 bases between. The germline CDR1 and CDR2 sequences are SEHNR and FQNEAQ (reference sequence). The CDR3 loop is CASSLFLYLATNEKLFF. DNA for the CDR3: TGTGCCAGCAGCTTATTCCTCTACTTGGCAACTAATGAAAAACTGTTTTTT.

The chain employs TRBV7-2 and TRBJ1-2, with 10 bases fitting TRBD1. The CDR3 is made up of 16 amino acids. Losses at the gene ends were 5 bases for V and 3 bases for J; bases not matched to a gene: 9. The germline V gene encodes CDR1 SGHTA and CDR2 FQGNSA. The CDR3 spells CASSKSRDRGHYGYTF. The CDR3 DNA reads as TGTGCCAGCAGCAAGTCCCGGGACAGGGGACACTATGGCTACACCTTC. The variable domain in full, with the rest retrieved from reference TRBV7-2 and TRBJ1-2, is GAGVSQSPSNKVTEKGKDVELRCDPISGHTALYWYRQSLGQGLEFLIYFQGNSAPDKSGLPSDRFSAERTGGSVSTLTIQRTQQEDSAVYLCASSKSRDRGHYGYTFGSGTRLTVV.

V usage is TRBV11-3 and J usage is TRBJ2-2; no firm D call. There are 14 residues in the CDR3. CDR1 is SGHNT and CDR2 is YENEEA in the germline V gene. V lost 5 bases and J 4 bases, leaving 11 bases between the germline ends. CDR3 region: CASSPPGSTGELFF. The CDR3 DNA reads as TGTGCCAGCAGCCCTCCAGGATCCACCGGGGAGCTGTTTTTT. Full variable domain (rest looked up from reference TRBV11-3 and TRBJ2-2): EAGVVQSPRYKIIEKKQPVAFWCNPISGHNTLYWYLQNLGQGPELLIRYENEEAVDDSQLPKDRFSAERLKGVDSTLKIQPAELGDSAVYLCASSPPGSTGELFFGEGSRLTVL.